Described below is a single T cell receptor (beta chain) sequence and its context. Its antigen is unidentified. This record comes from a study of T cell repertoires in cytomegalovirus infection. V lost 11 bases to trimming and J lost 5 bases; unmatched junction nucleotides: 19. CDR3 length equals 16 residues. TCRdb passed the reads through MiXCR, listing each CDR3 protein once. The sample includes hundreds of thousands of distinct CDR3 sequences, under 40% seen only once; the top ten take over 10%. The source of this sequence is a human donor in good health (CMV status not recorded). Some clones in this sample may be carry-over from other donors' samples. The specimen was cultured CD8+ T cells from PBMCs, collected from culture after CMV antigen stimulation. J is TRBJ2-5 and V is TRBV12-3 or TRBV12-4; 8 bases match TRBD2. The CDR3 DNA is TGTGCCGGCAATCGGGGGCCTCGGGGGGGCCCGGAGACCCAGTACTTC. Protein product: CAGNRGPRGGPETQYF.